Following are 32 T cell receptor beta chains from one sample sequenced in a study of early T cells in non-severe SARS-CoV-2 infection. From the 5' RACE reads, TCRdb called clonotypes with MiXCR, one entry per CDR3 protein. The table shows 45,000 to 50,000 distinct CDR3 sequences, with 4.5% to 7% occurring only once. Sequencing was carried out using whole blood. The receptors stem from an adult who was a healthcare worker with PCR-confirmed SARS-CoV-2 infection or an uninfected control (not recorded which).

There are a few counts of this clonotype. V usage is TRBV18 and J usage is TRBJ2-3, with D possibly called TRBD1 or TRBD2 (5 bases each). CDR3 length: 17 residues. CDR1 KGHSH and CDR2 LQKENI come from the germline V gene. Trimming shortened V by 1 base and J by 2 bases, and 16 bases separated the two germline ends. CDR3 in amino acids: CASSPQWYWDDTDTQYF. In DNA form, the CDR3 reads TGTGCCAGCTCACCACAATGGTACTGGGACGACACAGATACGCAGTATTTT.

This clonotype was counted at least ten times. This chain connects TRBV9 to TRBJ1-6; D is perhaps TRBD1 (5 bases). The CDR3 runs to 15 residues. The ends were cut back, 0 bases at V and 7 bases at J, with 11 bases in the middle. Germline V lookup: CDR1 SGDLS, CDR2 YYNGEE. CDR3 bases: TGTGCCAGCAGCGTAGGACAGACAATGAATTCACCCCTCCACTTT. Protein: CASSVGQTMNSPLHF.

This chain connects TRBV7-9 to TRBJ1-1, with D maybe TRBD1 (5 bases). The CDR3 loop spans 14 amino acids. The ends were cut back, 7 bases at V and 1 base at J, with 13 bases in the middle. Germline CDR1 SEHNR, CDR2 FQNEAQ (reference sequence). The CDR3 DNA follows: TGTGCCAGCAACTCGGGACGGTGGAACACTGAAGCTTTCTTT. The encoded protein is CASNSGRWNTEAFF.

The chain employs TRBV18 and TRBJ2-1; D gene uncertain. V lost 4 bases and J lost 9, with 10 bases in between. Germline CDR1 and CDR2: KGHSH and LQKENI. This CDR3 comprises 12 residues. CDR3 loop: CASSRLLVEQFF. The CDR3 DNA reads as TGTGCCAGCTCACGGCTGTTAGTTGAGCAGTTCTTC.

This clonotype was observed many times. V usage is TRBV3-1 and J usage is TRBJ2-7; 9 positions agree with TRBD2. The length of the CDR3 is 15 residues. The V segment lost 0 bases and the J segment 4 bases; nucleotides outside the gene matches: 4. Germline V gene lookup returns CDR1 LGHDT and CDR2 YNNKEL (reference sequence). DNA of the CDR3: TGTGCCAGCAGCCAAGAGTCTAGCGGGATATACGAGCAGTACTTC. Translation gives CASSQESSGIYEQYF.

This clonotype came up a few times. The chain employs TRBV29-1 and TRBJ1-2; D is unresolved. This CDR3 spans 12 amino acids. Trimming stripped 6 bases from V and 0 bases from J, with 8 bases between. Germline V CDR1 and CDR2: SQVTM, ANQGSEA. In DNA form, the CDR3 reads TGCAGCGTCTCCGGGGCTAACTATGGCTACACCTTC. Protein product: CSVSGANYGYTF.

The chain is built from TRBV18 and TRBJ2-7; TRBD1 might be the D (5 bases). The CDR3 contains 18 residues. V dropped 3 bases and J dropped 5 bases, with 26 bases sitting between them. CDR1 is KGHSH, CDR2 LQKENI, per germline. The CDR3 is CASSPLRGSRTDIHEQYF. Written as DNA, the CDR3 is TGTGCCAGCTCACCTCTTAGGGGCAGCCGAACCGACATACACGAGCAGTACTTC.

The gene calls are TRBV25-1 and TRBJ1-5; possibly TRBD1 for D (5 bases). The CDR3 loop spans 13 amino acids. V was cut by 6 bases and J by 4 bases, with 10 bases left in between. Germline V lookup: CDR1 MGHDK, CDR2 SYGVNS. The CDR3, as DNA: TGTGCCAGCAGCGACAGAGATAATCAGCCCCAGCATTTT. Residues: CASSDRDNQPQHF. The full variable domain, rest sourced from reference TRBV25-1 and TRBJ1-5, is EADIYQTPRYLVIGTGKKITLECSQTMGHDKMYWYQQDPGMELHLIHYSYGVNSTEKGDLSSESTVSRIRTEHFPLTLESARPSHTSQYLCASSDRDNQPQHFGDGTRLSIL.

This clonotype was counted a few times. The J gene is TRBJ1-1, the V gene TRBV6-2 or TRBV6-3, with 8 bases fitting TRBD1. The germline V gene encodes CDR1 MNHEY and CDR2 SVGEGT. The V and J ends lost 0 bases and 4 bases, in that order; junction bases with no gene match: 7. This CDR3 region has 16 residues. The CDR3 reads CASSYSRGQGATEAFF. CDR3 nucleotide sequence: TGTGCCAGCAGTTACTCCCGGGGCCAGGGGGCCACTGAAGCTTTCTTT.

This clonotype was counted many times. This CDR3 is CASSYVGGDEKLFF. The CDR3, as DNA: TGTGCCAGCAGTTACGTGGGGGGCGATGAAAAACTGTTTTTT. The chain is built from TRBV6-5 and TRBJ1-4; possibly TRBD1 for D (6 bases). V lost 2 bases, J lost 6 bases, and 10 bases lay in between. Germline-derived CDR1 and CDR2 are MNHEY and SVGAGI. The CDR3 extends over 14 amino acids.

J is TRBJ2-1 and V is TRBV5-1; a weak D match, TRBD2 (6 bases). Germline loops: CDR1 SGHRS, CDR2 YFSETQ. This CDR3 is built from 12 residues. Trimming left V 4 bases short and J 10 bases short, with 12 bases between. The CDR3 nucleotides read TGCGCCAGCAGCCCCGGGGGAGGAGAGCAGTTCTTC. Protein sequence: CASSPGGGEQFF.

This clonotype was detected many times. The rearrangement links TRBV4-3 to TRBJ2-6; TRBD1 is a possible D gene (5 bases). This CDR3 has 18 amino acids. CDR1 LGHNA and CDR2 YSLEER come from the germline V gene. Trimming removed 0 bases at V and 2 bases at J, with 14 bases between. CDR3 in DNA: TGCGCCAGCAGCCAAGAGACAGCCACCGGCACTGGGGCCAACGTCCTGACTTTC. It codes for CASSQETATGTGANVLTF.

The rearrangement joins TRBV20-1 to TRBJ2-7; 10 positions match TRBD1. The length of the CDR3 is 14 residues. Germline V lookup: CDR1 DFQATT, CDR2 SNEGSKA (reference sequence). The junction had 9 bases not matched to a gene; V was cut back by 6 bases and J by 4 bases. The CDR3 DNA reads TGCAGTGCCCCCGTGAGGACAGGGGGGTACGAGCAGTACTTC. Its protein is CSAPVRTGGYEQYF.

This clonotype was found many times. CDR3 nucleotides: TGTGCCAGCAGCGATGTTGGGACAGCCATCACAGATACGCAGTATTTT. Protein sequence: CASSDVGTAITDTQYF. The chain couples TRBV9 to TRBJ2-3; 7 nucleotides match TRBD1. The CDR3 contains 16 residues. Germline CDR1 and CDR2: SGDLS and YYNGEE. Trimming removed 3 bases from V and 2 bases from J; junction bases left unmatched: 9.

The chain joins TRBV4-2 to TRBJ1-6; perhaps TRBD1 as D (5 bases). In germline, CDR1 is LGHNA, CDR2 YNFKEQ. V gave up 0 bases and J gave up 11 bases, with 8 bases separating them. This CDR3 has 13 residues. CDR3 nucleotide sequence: TGTGCCAGCAGCCAAGATGAGGGGACACCCCTCCACTTT. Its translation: CASSQDEGTPLHF.

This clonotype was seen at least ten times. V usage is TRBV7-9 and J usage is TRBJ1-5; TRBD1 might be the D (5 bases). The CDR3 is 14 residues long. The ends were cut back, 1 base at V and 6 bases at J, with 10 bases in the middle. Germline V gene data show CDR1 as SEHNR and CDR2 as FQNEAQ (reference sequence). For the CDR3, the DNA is TGTGCCAGCAGCTTAGGGACATCAGGTCAGCCCCAGCATTTT. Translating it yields CASSLGTSGQPQHF.

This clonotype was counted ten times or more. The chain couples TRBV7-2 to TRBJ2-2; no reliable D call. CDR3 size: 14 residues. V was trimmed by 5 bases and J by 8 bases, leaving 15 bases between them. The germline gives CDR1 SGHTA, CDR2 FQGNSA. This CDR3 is CASSRLRGSGELFF. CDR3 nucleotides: TGTGCCAGCAGCCGACTGAGAGGTTCAGGGGAGCTGTTTTTT. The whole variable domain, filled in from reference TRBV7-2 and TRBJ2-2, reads GAGVSQSPSNKVTEKGKDVELRCDPISGHTALYWYRQSLGQGLEFLIYFQGNSAPDKSGLPSDRFSAERTGGSVSTLTIQRTQQEDSAVYLCASSRLRGSGELFFGEGSRLTVL.

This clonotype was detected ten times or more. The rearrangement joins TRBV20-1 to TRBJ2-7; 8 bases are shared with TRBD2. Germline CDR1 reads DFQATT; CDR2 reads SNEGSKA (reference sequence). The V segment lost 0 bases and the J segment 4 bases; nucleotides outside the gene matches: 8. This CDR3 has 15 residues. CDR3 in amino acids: CSARDPSGGRYEQYF. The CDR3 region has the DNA TGCAGTGCTAGAGATCCCAGCGGGGGTCGGTACGAGCAGTACTTC.

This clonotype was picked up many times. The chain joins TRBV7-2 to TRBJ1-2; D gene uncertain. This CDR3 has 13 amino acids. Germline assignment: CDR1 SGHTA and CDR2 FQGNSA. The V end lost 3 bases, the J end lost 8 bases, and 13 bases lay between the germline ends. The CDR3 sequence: CASSFGPSLGYTF. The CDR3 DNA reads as TGTGCCAGCAGCTTCGGCCCGAGCCTAGGCTACACCTTC.

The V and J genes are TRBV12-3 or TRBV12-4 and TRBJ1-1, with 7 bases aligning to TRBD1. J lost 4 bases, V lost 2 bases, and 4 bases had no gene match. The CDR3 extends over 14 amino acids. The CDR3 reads CASSLTGEFTEAFF. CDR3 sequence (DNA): TGTGCCAGCAGTTTAACAGGGGAATTCACTGAAGCTTTCTTT.

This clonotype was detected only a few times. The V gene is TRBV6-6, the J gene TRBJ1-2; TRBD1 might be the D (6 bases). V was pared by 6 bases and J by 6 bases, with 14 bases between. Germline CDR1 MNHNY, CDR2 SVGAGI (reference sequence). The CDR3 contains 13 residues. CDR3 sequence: CASRWGQADGYTF. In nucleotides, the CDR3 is TGTGCCAGCAGATGGGGGCAGGCAGATGGCTACACCTTC.

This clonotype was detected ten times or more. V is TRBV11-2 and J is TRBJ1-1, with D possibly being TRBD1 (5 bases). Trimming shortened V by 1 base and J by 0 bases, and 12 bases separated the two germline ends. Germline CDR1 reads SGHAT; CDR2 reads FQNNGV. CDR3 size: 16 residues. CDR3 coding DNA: TGTGCCAGCAGCTTAGTCGGGGGGGGAATGAACACTGAAGCTTTCTTT. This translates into CASSLVGGGMNTEAFF.

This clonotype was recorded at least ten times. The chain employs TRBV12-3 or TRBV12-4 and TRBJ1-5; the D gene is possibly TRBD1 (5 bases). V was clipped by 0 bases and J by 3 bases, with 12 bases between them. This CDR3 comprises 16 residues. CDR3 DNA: TGTGCCAGCAGTTTAGCGCTGGGACTCGACAATCAGCCCCAGCATTTT. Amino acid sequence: CASSLALGLDNQPQHF.

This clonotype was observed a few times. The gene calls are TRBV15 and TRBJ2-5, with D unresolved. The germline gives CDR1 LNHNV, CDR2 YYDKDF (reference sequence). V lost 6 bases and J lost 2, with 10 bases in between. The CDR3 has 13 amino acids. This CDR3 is CATRTRQQETQYF. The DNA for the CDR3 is TGTGCCACCAGGACCAGGCAACAAGAGACCCAGTACTTC.

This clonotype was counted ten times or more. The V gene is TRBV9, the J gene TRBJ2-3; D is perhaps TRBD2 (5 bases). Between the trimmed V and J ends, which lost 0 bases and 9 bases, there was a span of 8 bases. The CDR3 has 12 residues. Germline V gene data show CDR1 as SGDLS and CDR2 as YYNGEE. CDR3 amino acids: CASSVVGETQYF. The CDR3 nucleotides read TGTGCCAGCAGCGTAGTCGGGGAGACGCAGTATTTT.

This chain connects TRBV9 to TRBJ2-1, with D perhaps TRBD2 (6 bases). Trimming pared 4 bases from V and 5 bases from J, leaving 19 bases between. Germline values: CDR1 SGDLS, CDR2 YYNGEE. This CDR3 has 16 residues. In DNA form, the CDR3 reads TGTGCCAGCAGCCCGACGTTGGCGGGGCCGAACAATGAGCAGTTCTTC. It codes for CASSPTLAGPNNEQFF.

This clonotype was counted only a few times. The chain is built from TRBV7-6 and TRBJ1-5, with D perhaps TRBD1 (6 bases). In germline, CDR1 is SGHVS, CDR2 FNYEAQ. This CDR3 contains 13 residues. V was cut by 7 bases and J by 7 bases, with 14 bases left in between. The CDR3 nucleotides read TGTGCCAGCACCCTAGGAGGGGGGCAGCCCCAGCATTTT. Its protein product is CASTLGGGQPQHF.

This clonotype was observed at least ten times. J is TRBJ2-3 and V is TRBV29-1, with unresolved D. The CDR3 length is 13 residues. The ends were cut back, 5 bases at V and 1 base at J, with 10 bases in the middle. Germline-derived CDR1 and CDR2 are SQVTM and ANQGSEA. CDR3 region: CSVRRTGTDTQYF. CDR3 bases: TGCAGCGTTCGTCGGACCGGCACAGATACGCAGTATTTT.

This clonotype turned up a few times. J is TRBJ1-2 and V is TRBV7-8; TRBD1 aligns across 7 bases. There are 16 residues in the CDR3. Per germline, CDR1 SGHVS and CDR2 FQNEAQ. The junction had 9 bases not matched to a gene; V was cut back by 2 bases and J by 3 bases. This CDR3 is CASSLTQGLRDYGYTF. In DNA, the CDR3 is TGTGCCAGCAGCTTAACACAGGGGCTCCGAGACTATGGCTACACCTTC.

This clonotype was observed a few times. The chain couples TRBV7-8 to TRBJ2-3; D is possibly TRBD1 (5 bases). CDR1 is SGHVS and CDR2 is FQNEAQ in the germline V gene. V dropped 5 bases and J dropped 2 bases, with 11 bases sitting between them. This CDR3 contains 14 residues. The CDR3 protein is CASSLQGNTDTQYF. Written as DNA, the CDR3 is TGTGCCAGCAGCCTCCAGGGTAACACAGATACGCAGTATTTT.

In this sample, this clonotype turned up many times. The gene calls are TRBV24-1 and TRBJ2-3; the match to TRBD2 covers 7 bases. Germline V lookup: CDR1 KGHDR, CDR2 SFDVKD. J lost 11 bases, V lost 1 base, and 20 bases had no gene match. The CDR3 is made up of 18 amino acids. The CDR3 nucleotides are TGTGCCACCAGTGATTTAGGTCGGGAGGATGGAGGGCCGATGGAGCAGTATTTT. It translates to CATSDLGREDGGPMEQYF.

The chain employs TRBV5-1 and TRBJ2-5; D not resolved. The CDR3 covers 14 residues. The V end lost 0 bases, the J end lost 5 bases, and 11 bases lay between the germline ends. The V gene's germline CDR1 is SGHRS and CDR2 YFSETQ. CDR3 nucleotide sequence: TGCGCCAGCAGCTTGGACGGAAAAGGGGAGACCCAGTACTTC. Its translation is CASSLDGKGETQYF.